This T cell receptor beta chain was found in a study of blood T cell repertoires in COVID-19. V lost 1 base, J lost 2 bases, and 18 bases lay in between. Germline loops: CDR1 SGHVS, CDR2 FQNEAQ. The CDR3 length is 18 residues. Produced via immunoSEQ multiplex PCR; TCRdb's table is partial and in-frame only. The sample consists of roughly 30,000 clones, about 65% of them appearing once. Sequenced input: peripheral blood. This sequence originates from a human donor in a cohort sampled during active COVID-19. The chain combines TRBV7-8 with TRBJ1-5; D possibly corresponds to TRBD1 (6 bases). In DNA form, the CDR3 reads TGTGCCAGCAGCTTAGTCCAGGGGCTGGTGAAAGGCAATCAGCCCCAGCATTTT. It is translated as CASSLVQGLVKGNQPQHF.